This entry lists 5 T cell receptor beta chains sequenced from one sample in a study of monozygotic twins with inflammatory bowel disease. TCRdb re-called the 5' RACE reads; every CDR3 protein appears as one record, without DNA. The sample totals approximately 210,000 distinct CDR3 sequences. Source material: blood. Receptors originate from a human donor with ulcerative colitis or Crohn's disease, or a healthy co-twin of an affected twin (not recorded which).

The gene calls are TRBV18 and TRBJ2-5; TCRdb reports TRBD2, a call that lacks DNA to check it against. This CDR3 spans 17 amino acids. The germline V gene has CDR1 KGHSH and CDR2 LQKENI. The CDR3 spells CASSPPGPLDRQETQYF.

The chain joins TRBV7-8 to TRBJ1-1. Germline CDR1 is SGHVS and CDR2 is FQNEAQ. The length of the CDR3 is 12 residues. The CDR3 reads CASSLEQTEAFF.

The chain recombines TRBV4-3 with TRBJ2-7. Germline V gene data show CDR1 as LGHNA and CDR2 as YSLEER. This CDR3 has 13 residues. The CDR3 loop reads CASSQLLFSEQYF.

This rearrangement joins TRBV11-2 to TRBJ2-3; TCRdb indicates TRBD1, and absent DNA this call remains unverified. Germline assignment: CDR1 SGHAT and CDR2 FQNNGV. The CDR3 contains 15 residues. The CDR3 here is CASMARAESTDTQYF.

V usage is TRBV7-3 and J usage is TRBJ2-2. This CDR3 has 14 residues. Germline assignment: CDR1 SGHTA and CDR2 FQGTGA. Here the CDR3 reads CASSLLVNTGELFF.